Below, 8 T cell receptor beta chains from the same sample are listed, as sequenced in a study of blood T cell repertoires in COVID-19. Profiled with immunoSEQ multiplex PCR; TCRdb holds only in-frame clones, not every one. Found here are around 100,000 clones, around 81% of them singletons; the top ten hold 13%. The specimen was peripheral blood. All receptors come from a man aged 45 to 65 with active or convalescent COVID-19.

This clone was counted once. The CDR3 loop reads CASSPVGGLNEKLFF. CDR3 DNA: TGTGCCAGCAGCCCCGTCGGGGGGCTTAATGAAAAACTGTTTTTT. The V call is TRBV6-6, the J call TRBJ1-4; possibly TRBD1 for D (6 bases). The germline V and J ends were trimmed by 6 bases and 4 bases, with 15 bases remaining between them. The CDR3 has 15 amino acids. Germline assignment: CDR1 MNHNY and CDR2 SVGAGI (reference sequence).

The chain recombines TRBV11-3 with TRBJ2-1; the match to TRBD2 covers 8 bases. This CDR3 is 16 amino acids long. J gave up 3 bases and V 1 base, and 5 bases lay outside the gene matches. Germline lookup yields CDR1 SGHNT and CDR2 YENEEA. The DNA for the CDR3 is TGTGCCAGCAGCTTAGTCGGACTAGCAGTCTACAATGAGCAGTTCTTC. The encoded protein is CASSLVGLAVYNEQFF.

V is TRBV27 and J is TRBJ1-6; no clear D gene. The CDR3 extends over 13 amino acids. CDR1 and CDR2 (germline): MNHEY, SMNVEV (reference sequence). Trimming shortened V by 3 bases and J by 5 bases, and 5 bases separated the two germline ends. The CDR3 loop is CASSLADNSPLHF. DNA for the CDR3: TGTGCCAGCAGTTTGGCCGATAATTCACCCCTCCACTTT.

The chain carries TRBV10-1 and TRBJ2-2, with 8 positions matching TRBD2. After removal of 10 bases from V and 5 bases from J, the junction contained 6 bases not matched to a gene. The CDR3 consists of 13 residues. Germline CDR1 reads WNHNN; CDR2 reads SYGVQD (reference sequence). CDR3 sequence: CATAGVGTGELFF. The CDR3 DNA is TGCGCCACAGCGGGAGTGGGAACCGGGGAGCTGTTTTTT.

The chain links TRBV9 to TRBJ2-3; 10 positions match TRBD2. This CDR3 comprises 15 residues. Germline V gives CDR1 SGDLS, CDR2 YYNGEE. The junction had 2 bases not matched to a gene; V was cut back by 2 bases and J by 2 bases. CDR3 residues: CASSVSGRFTDTQYF. The CDR3 nucleotides read TGTGCCAGCAGCGTTAGCGGGAGGTTCACAGATACGCAGTATTTT.

CDR3 residues: CASSQTGRGSNQPQHF. As DNA, the CDR3 is TGTGCCAGCAGCCAGACGGGCAGGGGTAGCAATCAGCCCCAGCATTTT. This sequence joins TRBV3-1 (or the pseudogene TRBV3-2) and TRBJ1-5; tentatively, D is TRBD1 (6 bases). V lost 3 bases, J lost 0 bases, and 12 bases lay in between. The CDR3 length is 16 residues. Germline lookup yields CDR1 LGHDT and CDR2 YNNKEL (reference sequence).

The V gene is TRBV4-1, the J gene TRBJ1-2; tentatively, D is TRBD1 (6 bases). In germline, CDR1 is MGHRA, CDR2 YSYEKL. V lost 3 bases and J 2 bases, leaving 10 bases between the germline ends. The CDR3 sequence is 14 residues long. The chain's CDR3 is CASSHRTENYGYTF. The DNA of the CDR3 is TGCGCCAGCAGCCATAGGACAGAGAACTATGGCTACACCTTC.

The rearrangement joins TRBV6-5 to TRBJ2-1; D is unclear. The CDR3 is made up of 15 amino acids. V was trimmed by 6 bases and J by 5 bases, leaving 17 bases between them. From germline, CDR1 is MNHEY and CDR2 SVGAGI. The CDR3: CASRQHEGPNNEQFF. DNA of the CDR3: TGTGCCAGCAGACAGCACGAAGGTCCCAACAATGAGCAGTTCTTC.